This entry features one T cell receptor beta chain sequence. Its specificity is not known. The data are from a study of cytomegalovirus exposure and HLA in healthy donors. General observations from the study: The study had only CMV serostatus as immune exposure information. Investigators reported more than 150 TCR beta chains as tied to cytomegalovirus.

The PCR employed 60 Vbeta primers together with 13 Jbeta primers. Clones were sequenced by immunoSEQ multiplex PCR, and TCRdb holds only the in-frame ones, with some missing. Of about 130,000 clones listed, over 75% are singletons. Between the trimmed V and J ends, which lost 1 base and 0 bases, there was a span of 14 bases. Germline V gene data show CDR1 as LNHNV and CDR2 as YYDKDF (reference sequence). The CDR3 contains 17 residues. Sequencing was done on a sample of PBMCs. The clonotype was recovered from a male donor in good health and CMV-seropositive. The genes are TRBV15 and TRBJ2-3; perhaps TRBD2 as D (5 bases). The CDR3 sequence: CATSRGLQRISTDTQYF. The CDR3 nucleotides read TGTGCCACCAGCAGAGGCCTACAGCGGATAAGCACAGATACGCAGTATTTT.